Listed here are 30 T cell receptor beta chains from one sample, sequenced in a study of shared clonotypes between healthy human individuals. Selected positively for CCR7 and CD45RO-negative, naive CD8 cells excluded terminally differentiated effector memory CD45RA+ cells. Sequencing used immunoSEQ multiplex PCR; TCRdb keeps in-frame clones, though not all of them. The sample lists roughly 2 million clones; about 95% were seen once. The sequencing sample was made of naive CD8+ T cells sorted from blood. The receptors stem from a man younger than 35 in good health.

The CDR3 bases are TGTGCCAGCACCGGGCCGGACTACAATGAGCAGTTCTTC. This codes for CASTGPDYNEQFF. V gene TRBV7-9 combines with J gene TRBJ2-1; D unclear. Germline V gene data show CDR1 as SEHNR and CDR2 as FQNEAQ (reference sequence). V shed 7 bases and J shed 3 bases, with 10 bases lying between them. The CDR3 extends over 13 amino acids.

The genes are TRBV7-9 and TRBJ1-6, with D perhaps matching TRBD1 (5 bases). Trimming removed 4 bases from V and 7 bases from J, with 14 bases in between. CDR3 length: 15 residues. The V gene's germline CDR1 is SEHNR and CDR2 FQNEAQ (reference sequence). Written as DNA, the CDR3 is TGTGCCAGCAGCTCAATTGGGCAGGGAAATTCACCCCTCCACTTT. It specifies CASSSIGQGNSPLHF.

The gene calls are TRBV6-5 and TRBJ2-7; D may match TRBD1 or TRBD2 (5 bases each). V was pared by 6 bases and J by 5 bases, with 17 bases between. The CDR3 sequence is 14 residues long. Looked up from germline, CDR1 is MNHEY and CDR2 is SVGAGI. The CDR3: CASSPLGAAHEQYF. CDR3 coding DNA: TGTGCCAGCAGCCCCCTCGGGGCTGCCCACGAGCAGTACTTC.

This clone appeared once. CDR3 bases: TGTGCCAGCAAAGGGGGAATTAGACAAGTCCCTTACGAGCAGTACTTC. Translated: CASKGGIRQVPYEQYF. The chain recombines TRBV6-6 with TRBJ2-7; a possible D gene is TRBD1 (6 bases). V lost 7 bases to trimming and J lost 4 bases, with 23 bases between them. This CDR3 region has 16 residues. CDR1 and CDR2 from the germline V gene are MNHNY and SVGAGI (reference sequence).

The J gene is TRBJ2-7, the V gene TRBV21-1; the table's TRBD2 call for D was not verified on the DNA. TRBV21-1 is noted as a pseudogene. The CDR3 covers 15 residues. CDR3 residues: CASSNGTSGSYEQYF. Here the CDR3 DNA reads TGTGCCAGCAGCAACGGGACTAGCGGGAGCTACGAGCAGTACTTC.

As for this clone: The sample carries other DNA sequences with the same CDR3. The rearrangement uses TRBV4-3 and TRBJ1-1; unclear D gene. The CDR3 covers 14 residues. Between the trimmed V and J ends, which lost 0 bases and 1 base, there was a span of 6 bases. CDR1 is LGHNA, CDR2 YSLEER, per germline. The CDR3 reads CASSQDRANTEAFF. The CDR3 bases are TGCGCCAGCAGCCAAGACAGAGCGAACACTGAAGCTTTCTTT.

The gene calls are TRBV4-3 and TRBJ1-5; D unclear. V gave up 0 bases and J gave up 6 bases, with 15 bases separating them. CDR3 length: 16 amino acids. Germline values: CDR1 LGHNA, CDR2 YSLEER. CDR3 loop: CASSQDESVTIQPQHF. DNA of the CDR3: TGCGCCAGCAGCCAAGACGAATCTGTGACCATTCAGCCCCAGCATTTT.

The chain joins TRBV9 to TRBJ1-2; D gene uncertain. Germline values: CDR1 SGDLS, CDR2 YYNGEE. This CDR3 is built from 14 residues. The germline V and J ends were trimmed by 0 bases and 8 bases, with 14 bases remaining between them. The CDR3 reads CASSVGETSHGYTF. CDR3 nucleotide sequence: TGTGCCAGCAGCGTAGGGGAGACAAGCCACGGCTACACCTTC.

CDR3 protein: CASSLEAASWGVETQYF. In DNA form, the CDR3 reads TGTGCCAGCAGCTTAGAGGCCGCCTCCTGGGGGGTTGAGACCCAGTACTTC. The rearrangement joins TRBV7-2 to TRBJ2-5; TRBD2 might be the D (6 bases). Germline V gene sequence: CDR1 SGHTA, CDR2 FQGNSA. V was clipped by 1 base and J by 5 bases, with 20 bases between them. This CDR3 has 17 residues. The full variable domain, in which reference TRBV7-2 and TRBJ2-5 provide the parts outside the CDR3, is GAGVSQSPSNKVTEKGKDVELRCDPISGHTALYWYRQSLGQGLEFLIYFQGNSAPDKSGLPSDRFSAERTGGSVSTLTIQRTQQEDSAVYLCASSLEAASWGVETQYFGPGTRLLVL.

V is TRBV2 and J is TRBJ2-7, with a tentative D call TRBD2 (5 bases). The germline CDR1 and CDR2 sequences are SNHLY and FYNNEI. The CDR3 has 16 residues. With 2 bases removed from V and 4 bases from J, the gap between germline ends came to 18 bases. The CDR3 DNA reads TGTGCCAGCAGTGAAAGTTCGTTCGCCGCGGGTTACGAGCAGTACTTC. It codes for CASSESSFAAGYEQYF.

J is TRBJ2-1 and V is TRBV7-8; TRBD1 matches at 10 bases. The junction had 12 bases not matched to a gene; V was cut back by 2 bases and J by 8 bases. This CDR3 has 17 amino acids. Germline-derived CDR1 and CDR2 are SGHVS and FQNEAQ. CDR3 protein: CASSLHPGTGVRDEQFF. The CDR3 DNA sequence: TGTGCCAGCAGCTTACACCCCGGGACAGGGGTTCGGGATGAGCAGTTCTTC.

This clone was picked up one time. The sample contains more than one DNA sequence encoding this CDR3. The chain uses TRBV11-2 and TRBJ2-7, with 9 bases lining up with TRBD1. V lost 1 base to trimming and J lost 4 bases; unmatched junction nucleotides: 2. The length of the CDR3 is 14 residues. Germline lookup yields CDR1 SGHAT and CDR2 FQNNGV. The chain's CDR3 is CASSLAGTGYEQYF. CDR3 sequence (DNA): TGTGCCAGCAGCTTAGCCGGGACAGGGTACGAGCAGTACTTC.

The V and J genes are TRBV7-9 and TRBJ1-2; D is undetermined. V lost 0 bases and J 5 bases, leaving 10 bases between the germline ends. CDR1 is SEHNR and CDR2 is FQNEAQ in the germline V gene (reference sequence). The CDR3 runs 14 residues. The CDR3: CASSLATLFYGYTF. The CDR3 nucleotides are TGTGCCAGCAGCTTAGCCACACTATTTTATGGCTACACCTTC.

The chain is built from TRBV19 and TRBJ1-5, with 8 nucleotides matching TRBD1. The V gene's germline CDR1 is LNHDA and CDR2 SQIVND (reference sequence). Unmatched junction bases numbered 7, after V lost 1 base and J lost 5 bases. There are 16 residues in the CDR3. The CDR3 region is CASSIVVDRADQPQHF. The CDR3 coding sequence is TGTGCCAGTAGTATAGTGGTGGACAGGGCGGATCAGCCCCAGCATTTT.

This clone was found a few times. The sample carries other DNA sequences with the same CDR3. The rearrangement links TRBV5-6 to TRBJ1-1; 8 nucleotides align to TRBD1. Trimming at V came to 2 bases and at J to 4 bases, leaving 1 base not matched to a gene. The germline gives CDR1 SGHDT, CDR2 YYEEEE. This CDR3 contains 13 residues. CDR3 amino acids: CASSFGQGTEAFF. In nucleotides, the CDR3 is TGTGCCAGCAGCTTCGGACAGGGCACTGAAGCTTTCTTT.

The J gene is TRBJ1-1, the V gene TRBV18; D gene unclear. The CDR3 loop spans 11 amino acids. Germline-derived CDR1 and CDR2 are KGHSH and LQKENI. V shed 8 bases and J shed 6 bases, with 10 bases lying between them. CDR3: CASASLPEAFF. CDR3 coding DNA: TGTGCCAGCGCCTCTCTGCCTGAAGCTTTCTTT.

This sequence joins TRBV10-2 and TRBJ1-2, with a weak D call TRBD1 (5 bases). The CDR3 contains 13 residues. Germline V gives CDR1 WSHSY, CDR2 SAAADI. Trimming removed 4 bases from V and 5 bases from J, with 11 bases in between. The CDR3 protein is CASSVGGLYGYTF. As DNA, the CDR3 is TGCGCCAGCAGTGTTGGGGGACTATATGGCTACACCTTC.

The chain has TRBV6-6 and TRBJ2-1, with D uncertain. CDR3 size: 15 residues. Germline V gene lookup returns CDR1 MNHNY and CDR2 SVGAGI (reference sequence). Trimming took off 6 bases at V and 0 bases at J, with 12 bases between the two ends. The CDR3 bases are TGTGCCAGCAGCCTCGATGGCAGCTCCTACAATGAGCAGTTCTTC. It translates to CASSLDGSSYNEQFF.

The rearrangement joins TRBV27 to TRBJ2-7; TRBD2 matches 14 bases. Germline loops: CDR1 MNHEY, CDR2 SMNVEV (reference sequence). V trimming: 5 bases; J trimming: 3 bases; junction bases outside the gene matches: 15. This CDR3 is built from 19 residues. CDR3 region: CASSPLAGTSGSFGYEQYF. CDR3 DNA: TGTGCCAGCAGTCCTCTTGCCGGGACTAGCGGGAGTTTCGGCTACGAGCAGTACTTC.

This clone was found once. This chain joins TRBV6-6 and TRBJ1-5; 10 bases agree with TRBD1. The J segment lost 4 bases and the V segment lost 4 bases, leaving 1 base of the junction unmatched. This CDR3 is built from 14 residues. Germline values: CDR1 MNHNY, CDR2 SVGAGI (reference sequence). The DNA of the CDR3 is TGTGCCAGCAGTTGGGACAGGGGAAATCAGCCCCAGCATTTT. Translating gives CASSWDRGNQPQHF.

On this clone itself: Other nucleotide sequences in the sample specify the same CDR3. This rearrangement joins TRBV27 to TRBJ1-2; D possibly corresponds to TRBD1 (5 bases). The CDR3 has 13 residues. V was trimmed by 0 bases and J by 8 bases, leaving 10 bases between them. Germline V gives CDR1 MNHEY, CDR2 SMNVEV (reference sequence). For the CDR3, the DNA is TGTGCCAGCAGTTTATCCACAGGAGAAGGCTACACCTTC. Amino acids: CASSLSTGEGYTF.

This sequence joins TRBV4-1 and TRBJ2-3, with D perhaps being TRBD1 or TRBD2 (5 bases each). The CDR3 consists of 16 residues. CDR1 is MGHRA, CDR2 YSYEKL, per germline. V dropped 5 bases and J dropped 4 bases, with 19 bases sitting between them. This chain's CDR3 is CASSRRQITEADTQYF. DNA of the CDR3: TGCGCCAGCAGCAGGCGACAGATAACGGAGGCAGATACGCAGTATTTT.

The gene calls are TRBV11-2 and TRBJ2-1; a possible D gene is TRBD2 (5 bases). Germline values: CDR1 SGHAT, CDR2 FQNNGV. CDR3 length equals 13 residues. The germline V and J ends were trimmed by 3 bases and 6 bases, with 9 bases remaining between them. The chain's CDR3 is CASSFTGTNEQFF. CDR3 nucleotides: TGTGCCAGCAGCTTTACGGGAACCAATGAGCAGTTCTTC.

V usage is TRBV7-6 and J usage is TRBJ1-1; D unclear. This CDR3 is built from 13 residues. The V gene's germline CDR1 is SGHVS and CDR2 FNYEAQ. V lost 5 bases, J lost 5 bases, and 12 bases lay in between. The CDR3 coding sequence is TGTGCCAGCAGCCGATTATACGGAACTGAAGCTTTCTTT. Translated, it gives CASSRLYGTEAFF.

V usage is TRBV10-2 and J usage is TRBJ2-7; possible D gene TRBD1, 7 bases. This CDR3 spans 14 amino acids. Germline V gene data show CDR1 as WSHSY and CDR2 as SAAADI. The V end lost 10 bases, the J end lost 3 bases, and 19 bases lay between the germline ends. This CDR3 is CATTWGDRRYEQYF. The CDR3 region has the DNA TGCGCCACCACCTGGGGGGACAGACGCTACGAGCAGTACTTC.

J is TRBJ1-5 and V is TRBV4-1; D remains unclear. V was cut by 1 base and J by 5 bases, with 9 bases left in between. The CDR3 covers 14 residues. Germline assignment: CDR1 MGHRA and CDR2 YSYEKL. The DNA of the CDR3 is TGCGCCAGCAGCCAAGTAATCGGGGATCAGCCCCAGCATTTT. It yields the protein CASSQVIGDQPQHF.

The CDR3 loop is CASSESLAAGVTQYF. Written as DNA, the CDR3 is TGTGCCAGCAGTGAATCCTTGGCCGCGGGGGTGACCCAGTACTTC. This chain links TRBV2 with TRBJ2-5; 7 bases agree with TRBD2. Germline assignment: CDR1 SNHLY and CDR2 FYNNEI. The junction had 10 bases not matched to a gene; V was cut back by 2 bases and J by 7 bases. The CDR3 runs 15 residues.

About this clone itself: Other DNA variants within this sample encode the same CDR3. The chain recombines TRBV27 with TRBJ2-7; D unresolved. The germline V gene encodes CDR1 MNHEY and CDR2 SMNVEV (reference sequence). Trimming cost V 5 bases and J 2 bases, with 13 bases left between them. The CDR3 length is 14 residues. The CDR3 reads CASSPTGSAYEQYF. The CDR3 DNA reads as TGTGCCAGCAGTCCGACGGGTTCCGCCTACGAGCAGTACTTC.

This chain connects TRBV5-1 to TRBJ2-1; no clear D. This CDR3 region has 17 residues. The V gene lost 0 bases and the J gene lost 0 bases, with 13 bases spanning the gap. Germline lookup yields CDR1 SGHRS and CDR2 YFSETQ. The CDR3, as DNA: TGCGCCAGCAGCTTGGCGGGTTTGGGCAGCTCCTACAATGAGCAGTTCTTC. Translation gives CASSLAGLGSSYNEQFF.

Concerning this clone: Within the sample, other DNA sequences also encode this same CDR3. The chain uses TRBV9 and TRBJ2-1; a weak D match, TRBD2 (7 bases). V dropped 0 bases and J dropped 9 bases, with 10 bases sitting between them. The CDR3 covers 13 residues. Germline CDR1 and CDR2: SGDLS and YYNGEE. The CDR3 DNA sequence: TGTGCCAGCAGCGTAGGCGGGGGCAGTGAGCAGTTCTTC. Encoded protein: CASSVGGGSEQFF.